Ten or more counts support the clone carrying this TCR beta chain. Trimming pared 6 bases from V and 3 bases from J, leaving 12 bases between. The CDR3 spans 15 residues. CDR1 is MNHNS, CDR2 SASEGT, per germline. PBMCs were obtained from 9 to 10 ml fresh peripheral blood. Regions amplified from RNA transcripts were the TCR beta CDR3 regions. First-round RT-PCR of the TCR CDR3 relied on the HTBI primer set. TCRdb redid the calling of the multiplex PCR reads with MiXCR, one entry per CDR3 protein. The sample lists roughly 420,000 distinct CDR3 sequences, 15% to 19% seen once, with 11% to 15% in the top ten. These data belong to a study of T cells in Graves' hyperthyroidism and ophthalmopathy.

The receptor's source is a woman between 18 and 29 years old with Graves' hyperthyroidism. Material: blood. V usage is TRBV6-1 and J usage is TRBJ1-6; TRBD1 might be the D (5 bases). This CDR3 is CASSATRDYNSPLHF. CDR3 DNA sequence: TGTGCCAGCAGCGCTACCAGGGACTATAATTCACCCCTCCACTTT.